One and the same sample provided the 28 T cell receptor beta chains below, sequenced in a study of shared clonotypes between healthy human individuals. Libraries were prepared by immunoSEQ multiplex PCR; TCRdb keeps only in-frame clonotypes and omits some of them. The repertoire includes about 600,000 clones, more than 95% of them detected once, and about 0.06% sits in the top ten. The sample comprised naive CD4+ T cells sorted from blood. Sample subset: CD45RA+ positively selected. The origin of the receptors is a woman aged 25 to 39 in good health.

The J gene is TRBJ1-1, the V gene TRBV5-7; D not certain. TRBV5-7 is sorted into the ORF group, with uncertain function. V gave up 2 bases and J gave up 3 bases, with 14 bases separating them. This CDR3 spans 15 amino acids. The CDR3 DNA sequence: TGTGCCAGCAGCTTATCGGGAATCTGTCACACTGAAGCTTTCTTT. It translates to CASSLSGICHTEAFF.

The rearrangement uses TRBV9 and TRBJ1-2; D ambiguous. The V end lost 5 bases, the J end lost 4 bases, and 9 bases lay between the germline ends. The CDR3 runs 12 residues. Per germline, CDR1 SGDLS and CDR2 YYNGEE. For the CDR3, the DNA is TGTGCCAGCAGGAGACTGGGCTATGGCTACACCTTC. Its protein is CASRRLGYGYTF. The entire variable domain, with the rest obtained from reference TRBV9 and TRBJ1-2, is as follows: DSGVTQTPKHLITATGQRVTLRCSPRSGDLSVYWYQQSLDQGLQFLIQYYNGEERAKGNILERFSAQQFPDLHSELNLSSLELGDSALYFCASRRLGYGYTFGSGTRLTVV.

This chain links TRBV18 with TRBJ1-1; no clear D gene. The CDR3 sequence is 14 residues long. Germline CDR1 and CDR2: KGHSH and LQKENI. V was shortened by 2 bases and J by 1 base, with 8 bases between the two germline ends. The CDR3: CASSPGSQNTEAFF. In DNA form, the CDR3 reads TGTGCCAGCTCACCAGGCAGCCAGAACACTGAAGCTTTCTTT.

V and J are TRBV6-5 and TRBJ1-3; the D gene is possibly TRBD1 (5 bases). CDR3 length equals 14 residues. The germline V and J ends were trimmed by 5 bases and 0 bases, with 8 bases remaining between them. Per the germline V gene, CDR1 is MNHEY and CDR2 is SVGAGI. CDR3 region: CASSRGFSGNTIYF. The CDR3 DNA reads as TGTGCCAGCAGTAGGGGCTTCTCTGGAAACACCATATATTTT.

This chain connects TRBV5-6 to TRBJ1-4; D gene unclear. V was shortened by 4 bases and J by 1 base, with 14 bases between the two germline ends. The CDR3 runs to 16 residues. The germline V gene encodes CDR1 SGHDT and CDR2 YYEEEE. The CDR3 DNA is TGTGCCAGCAGCCGCCCTGTCACAGAAACTAATGAAAAACTGTTTTTT. As protein: CASSRPVTETNEKLFF.

The gene calls are TRBV28 and TRBJ2-1; 7 bases align to TRBD2. The CDR3 consists of 17 residues. Germline V gives CDR1 MDHEN, CDR2 SYDVKM. Germline trimming cut 4 bases from V and 0 bases from J; bases unmatched to any gene: 9. CDR3 sequence reads: CASSSGVAGASYNEQFF. CDR3 nucleotide sequence: TGTGCCAGCAGTTCCGGCGTCGCGGGAGCCTCCTACAATGAGCAGTTCTTC.

Comments on this clone: At the DNA level, this CDR3 is encoded by other sequences in the same sample as well. The chain recombines TRBV5-1 with TRBJ2-7; TRBD1 matches 9 bases. The CDR3 is 15 residues long. Germline V lookup: CDR1 SGHRS, CDR2 YFSETQ. V gave up 3 bases and J gave up 0 bases; unmatched junction bases: 4. Here the CDR3 reads CASSSGQGSSYEQYF. The CDR3 DNA follows: TGCGCCAGCAGCTCGGGACAGGGAAGCTCCTACGAGCAGTACTTC.

The V and J genes are TRBV18 and TRBJ2-7; 13 bases agree with TRBD2. The CDR3 has 19 amino acids. V shed 5 bases, J shed 3 bases, and the junction held 16 bases outside the gene matches. CDR1 is KGHSH, CDR2 LQKENI, per germline. The CDR3, as DNA: TGTGCCAGCTCAGAACAGGGGGCGACTAGCGGGAGGACCTTCTACGAGCAGTACTTC. Its translation: CASSEQGATSGRTFYEQYF.

The chain is built from TRBV12-5 and TRBJ2-1; 9 nucleotides match TRBD1. The CDR3 is 15 residues long. Looked up from germline, CDR1 is LGHNT and CDR2 is FRNRAP. V lost 7 bases to trimming and J lost 3 bases; unmatched junction nucleotides: 7. The CDR3 bases are TGTGCTAGTGCCTGGGGGACAGGGCTCTACAATGAGCAGTTCTTC. Its protein is CASAWGTGLYNEQFF. Supplemented by reference TRBV12-5 and TRBJ2-1, the full variable domain reads DARVTQTPRHKVTEMGQEVTMRCQPILGHNTVFWYRQTMMQGLELLAYFRNRAPLDDSGMPKDRFSAEMPDATLATLKIQPSEPRDSAVYFCASAWGTGLYNEQFFGPGTRLTVL.

The chain employs TRBV11-1 and TRBJ2-2; 11 bases agree with TRBD2. CDR1 SGHAT and CDR2 FQDESV come from the germline V gene (reference sequence). V lost 6 bases, J lost 5 bases, and 5 bases stayed unmatched. The CDR3 runs 15 residues. CDR3: CASRELAGVTGELFF. CDR3 coding DNA: TGTGCCAGCAGAGAACTAGCGGGAGTGACCGGGGAGCTGTTTTTT. Full variable domain (outside the CDR3, taken from reference TRBV11-1 and TRBJ2-2): EAEVAQSPRYKITEKSQAVAFWCDPISGHATLYWYRQILGQGPELLVQFQDESVVDDSQLPKDRFSAERLKGVDSTLKIQPAELGDSAMYLCASRELAGVTGELFFGEGSRLTVL.

This clone was observed once. The chain recombines TRBV28 with TRBJ1-2; tentative D call: TRBD1 (5 bases). Germline V lookup: CDR1 MDHEN, CDR2 SYDVKM. Trimming cost V 5 bases and J 4 bases, with 17 bases left between them. CDR3 length: 15 amino acids. CDR3 nucleotides: TGTGCCAGCAGTATACCGGGACGGCAAACCTATGGCTACACCTTC. This codes for CASSIPGRQTYGYTF.

The chain links TRBV5-1 to TRBJ2-1; possibly TRBD1 or TRBD2 for D (6 bases each). The CDR3 extends over 16 amino acids. Germline loops: CDR1 SGHRS, CDR2 YFSETQ. The germline V and J ends were trimmed by 6 bases and 4 bases, with 20 bases remaining between them. In DNA form, the CDR3 reads TGCGCCAGCACGCTCCGGGGGCAGGAGGAGTACAATGAGCAGTTCTTC. This sequence encodes CASTLRGQEEYNEQFF. Variable domain in full (rest from reference TRBV5-1 and TRBJ2-1): KAGVTQTPRYLIKTRGQQVTLSCSPISGHRSVSWYQQTPGQGLQFLFEYFSETQRNKGNFPGRFSGRQFSNSRSEMNVSTLELGDSALYLCASTLRGQEEYNEQFFGPGTRLTVL.

This chain links TRBV30 with TRBJ1-2; D remains unclear. Germline assignment: CDR1 GTSNPN and CDR2 SVGIG (reference sequence). The CDR3 sequence is 13 residues long. Trimming pared 0 bases from V and 8 bases from J, leaving 13 bases between. The chain's CDR3 is CAWSVGPGRGYTF. DNA for the CDR3: TGTGCCTGGAGTGTAGGGCCCGGGAGGGGCTACACCTTC.

The rearrangement uses TRBV5-1 and TRBJ1-2; weak D call: TRBD1 (5 bases). This CDR3 is built from 17 residues. The V and J ends lost 3 bases and 5 bases respectively, with 23 bases between them. Germline assignment: CDR1 SGHRS and CDR2 YFSETQ. The CDR3 DNA is TGCGCCAGCAGCTCGGGGGGGTCGTCCCTTGAACTGTATGGCTACACCTTC. It is translated as CASSSGGSSLELYGYTF.

The chain recombines TRBV27 with TRBJ1-5; 9 bases are a match to TRBD1. V lost 9 bases and J lost 4; bases outside the gene matches: 7. Germline V CDR1 and CDR2: MNHEY, SMNVEV (reference sequence). CDR3 size: 14 residues. In DNA form, the CDR3 reads TGTGCCAGTCGACCCGGGACAGGGAATCAGCCCCAGCATTTT. It yields the protein CASRPGTGNQPQHF.

The rearrangement joins TRBV29-1 to TRBJ1-4; the match to TRBD1 covers 7 bases. This CDR3 comprises 14 residues. CDR1 is SQVTM, CDR2 ANQGSEA, per germline. J gave up 2 bases and V 5 bases, and 5 bases lay outside the gene matches. The CDR3 sequence is CSVWKGATNEKLFF. The DNA for the CDR3 is TGCAGCGTTTGGAAGGGGGCCACTAATGAAAAACTGTTTTTT.

The CDR3 DNA is TGTGCCAGCAGCTTGGTGGGGACCGGGGGTGGGGAGCAGTACTTC. The encoded protein is CASSLVGTGGGEQYF. This chain uses TRBV5-4 with TRBJ2-7, with TRBD2 as a possible D gene (6 bases). V was clipped by 0 bases and J by 7 bases, with 17 bases between them. CDR1 SGHNT and CDR2 YYREEE come from the germline V gene (reference sequence). CDR3 length equals 15 residues.

This chain uses TRBV2 with TRBJ2-1; a possible D gene is TRBD2 (6 bases). CDR1 SNHLY and CDR2 FYNNEI come from the germline V gene. V lost 7 bases to trimming and J lost 5 bases, with 15 bases between them. This CDR3 is 14 amino acids long. The DNA for the CDR3 is TGTGCCAGCACCGGTGGAGGGGCGGACAATGAGCAGTTCTTC. This gives the protein CASTGGGADNEQFF.

V usage is TRBV11-3 and J usage is TRBJ1-5; weak D call: TRBD1 (5 bases). Trimming took 5 bases from V and 2 from J, leaving 16 bases between them. This CDR3 spans 16 amino acids. Looked up from germline, CDR1 is SGHNT and CDR2 is YENEEA. CDR3: CASSRRGLTRNQPQHF. DNA for the CDR3: TGTGCCAGCAGCCGAAGGGGCCTGACCCGCAATCAGCCCCAGCATTTT.

This clone was counted once. This chain connects TRBV28 to TRBJ2-7; D ambiguous. Germline V gene data show CDR1 as MDHEN and CDR2 as SYDVKM. This CDR3 contains 14 residues. V was pared by 1 base and J by 6 bases, with 13 bases between. CDR3 nucleotide sequence: TGTGCCAGCAGTTTATTTGGAACATCTGGCGAGCAGTACTTC. Translation: CASSLFGTSGEQYF. Together with reference TRBV28 and TRBJ2-7, the CDR3 gives the full variable domain: DVKVTQSSRYLVKRTGEKVFLECVQDMDHENMFWYRQDPGLGLRLIYFSYDVKMKEKGDIPEGYSVSREKKERFSLILESASTNQTSMYLCASSLFGTSGEQYFGPGTRLTVT.

The J gene is TRBJ1-4, the V gene TRBV4-2, with 7 positions matching TRBD1. The CDR3 totals 16 residues. V lost 0 bases, J lost 4 bases, and 5 bases stayed unmatched. Germline V gives CDR1 LGHNA, CDR2 YNFKEQ. The DNA of the CDR3 is TGTGCCAGCAGCCAAGAATCGGGACAGCTTAATGAAAAACTGTTTTTT. Protein: CASSQESGQLNEKLFF.

This sequence joins TRBV5-4 and TRBJ2-1; 8 bases line up with TRBD2. Germline-derived CDR1 and CDR2 are SGHNT and YYREEE (reference sequence). This CDR3 contains 14 residues. The J segment lost 5 bases and the V segment lost 3 bases, leaving 4 bases of the junction unmatched. The CDR3 DNA sequence: TGTGCCAGCAGCTGGCCGGGACTAGACAATGAGCAGTTCTTC. This encodes CASSWPGLDNEQFF.

This clone appeared once. The J gene is TRBJ2-3, the V gene TRBV11-2, with D maybe TRBD2 (5 bases). Trimming took off 5 bases at V and 2 bases at J, with 8 bases between the two ends. CDR3 length: 13 residues. Germline CDR1 reads SGHAT; CDR2 reads FQNNGV. The CDR3 spells CASSRDYTDTQYF. In DNA, the CDR3 is TGTGCCAGCAGCCGCGACTACACAGATACGCAGTATTTT. The full variable domain, completed using reference TRBV11-2 and TRBJ2-3, is EAGVAQSPRYKIIEKRQSVAFWCNPISGHATLYWYQQILGQGPKLLIQFQNNGVVDDSQLPKDRFSAERLKGVDSTLKIQPAKLEDSAVYLCASSRDYTDTQYFGPGTRLTVL.

The chain links TRBV2 to TRBJ1-5; 10 nucleotides agree with TRBD1. J was trimmed by 7 bases and V by 6 bases; bases with no gene match: 9. The germline gives CDR1 SNHLY, CDR2 FYNNEI. This CDR3 is 15 amino acids long. This CDR3 is CASSPRQGARQPQHF. CDR3 bases: TGTGCCAGCAGCCCCCGACAGGGGGCCAGGCAGCCCCAGCATTTT.

V usage is TRBV18 and J usage is TRBJ1-2; possibly TRBD1 for D (6 bases). This CDR3 spans 16 amino acids. The germline V gene has CDR1 KGHSH and CDR2 LQKENI. V was pared by 3 bases and J by 3 bases, with 17 bases between. CDR3 in DNA: TGTGCCAGCTCACCGCAACAGGGACAAGGGGACTATGGCTACACCTTC. Its translation: CASSPQQGQGDYGYTF.

V gene TRBV9 combines with J gene TRBJ2-5; 10 nucleotides align to TRBD2. The DNA matches TRBJ2-7 better at its end, which makes the J call doubtful. This CDR3 region has 14 residues. Germline V gene sequence: CDR1 SGDLS, CDR2 YYNGEE. The DNA for the CDR3 is TGTGCCAGCAGCGCCGGACTAGCGGCCGCCGAGCAGTACTTC. It is translated as CASSAGLAAAEQYF.

The CDR3 DNA reads as TGTGCCAGCTCACCAGGGGGTCAGGTTCAGCCCCAGCATTTT. This codes for CASSPGGQVQPQHF. This rearrangement joins TRBV18 to TRBJ1-5; possibly TRBD1 for D (5 bases). V was pared by 2 bases and J by 6 bases, with 11 bases between. Germline values: CDR1 KGHSH, CDR2 LQKENI. CDR3 length: 14 residues.

This sequence joins TRBV6-5 and TRBJ2-1, with unresolved D. The CDR3 consists of 11 residues. The germline gives CDR1 MNHEY, CDR2 SVGAGI. The V gene lost 9 bases and the J gene lost 10 bases, with 13 bases spanning the gap. The CDR3 is CASTSLREQFF. The CDR3 DNA is TGTGCCAGTACATCCCTCCGAGAGCAGTTCTTC.